This TCR beta chain was recorded in a study of response to subunit inactivated influenza vaccine. CDR1 is MNHEY, CDR2 SMNVEV, per germline (reference sequence). V lost 1 base and J lost 2, with 12 bases in between. The CDR3 spans 15 residues. Via MiXCR, TCRdb re-called the RT-PCR reads, giving one row per CDR3 protein. The profile shows 490,000 or so distinct CDR3 sequences, 7.5% to 8.5% of them singletons. Concerning this clonotype itself: Its antigen remains unidentified.

Study findings and constraints: Each seasonal influenza vaccination recruits few new T cells, the authors suggested.

The chain has TRBV27 and TRBJ2-7, with D possibly TRBD1 on 7 matching bases. Source: PBMCs from blood, taken 23 to 25 months after vaccination. The receptor's source is a man aged 50-75 years who received an inactivated influenza vaccine. CDR3 protein: CASSLFPGGTYEQYF. The CDR3 DNA follows: TGTGCCAGCAGTTTATTCCCAGGGGGGACCTACGAGCAGTACTTC.